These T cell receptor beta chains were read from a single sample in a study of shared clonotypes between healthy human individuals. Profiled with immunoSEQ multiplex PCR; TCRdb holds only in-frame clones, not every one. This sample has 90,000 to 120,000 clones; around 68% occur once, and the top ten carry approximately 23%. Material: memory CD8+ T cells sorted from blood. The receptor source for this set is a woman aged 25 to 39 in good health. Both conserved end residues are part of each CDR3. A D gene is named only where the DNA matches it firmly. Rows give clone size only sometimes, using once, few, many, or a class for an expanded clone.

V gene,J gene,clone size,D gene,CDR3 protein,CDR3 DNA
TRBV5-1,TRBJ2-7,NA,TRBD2,CASSLGTSGTEQYF,TGCGCCAGCAGCTTGGGGACTAGCGGGACCGAGCAGTACTTC
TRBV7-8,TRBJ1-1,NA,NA,CASSSPTTEAFF,TGTGCCAGCAGCTCCCCTACTACTGAAGCTTTCTTT
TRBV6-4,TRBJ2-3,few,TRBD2,CASSDTERGVDTQYF,TGTGCCAGCAGTGACACGGAGCGGGGTGTGGATACGCAGTATTTT
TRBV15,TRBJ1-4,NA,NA,CATSRDVFRRQPNEKLFF,TGTGCCACCAGCAGAGATGTATTCAGGCGGCAGCCTAATGAAAAACTGTTTTTT
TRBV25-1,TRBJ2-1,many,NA,CASTAGSEQFF,TGTGCCAGCACCGCGGGGAGTGAGCAGTTCTTC
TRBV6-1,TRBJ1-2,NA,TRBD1,CASSARGQGEGYGYTF,TGTGCCAGCAGTGCTAGGGGACAGGGAGAGGGCTATGGCTACACCTTC
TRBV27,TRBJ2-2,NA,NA,CASGNKRRQLETGELFF,TGTGCCAGCGGAAACAAGAGGCGACAACTTGAGACCGGGGAGCTGTTTTTT
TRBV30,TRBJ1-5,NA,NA,CACPGRGRQPQHF,TGTGCCTGCCCCGGCCGGGGCCGGCAGCCCCAGCATTTT
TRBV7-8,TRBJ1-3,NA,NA,CASSLGFGNTIYF,TGTGCCAGCAGCTTAGGGTTTGGAAACACCATATATTTT
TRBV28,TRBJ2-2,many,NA,CASSLRTDGLTGELFF,TGTGCCAGCAGTTTAAGGACAGACGGACTTACCGGGGAGCTGTTTTTT
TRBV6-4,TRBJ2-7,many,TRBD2,CASSEEAGGGYEQYF,TGTGCCAGCAGTGAAGAGGCGGGAGGGGGGTACGAGCAGTACTTC
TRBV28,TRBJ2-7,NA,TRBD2,CASSLVPLAGGSGEQYF,TGTGCCAGCAGTCTGGTACCCTTAGCGGGAGGTTCGGGCGAGCAGTACTTC
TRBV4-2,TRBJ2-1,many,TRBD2,CASSQVLGTSGNEQFF,TGTGCCAGCAGCCAAGTTTTGGGGACTAGCGGCAATGAGCAGTTCTTC
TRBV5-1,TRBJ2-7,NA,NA,CASSLRGGNEQYF,TGCGCCAGCAGCTTGAGGGGTGGAAACGAGCAGTACTTC
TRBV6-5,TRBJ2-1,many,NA,CATGKLGSYNEQFF,TGTGCCACTGGGAAACTAGGCTCCTACAATGAGCAGTTCTTC
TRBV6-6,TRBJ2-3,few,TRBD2,CASSAGPGGSADTQYF,TGTGCCAGCAGTGCGGGACCGGGAGGTAGCGCAGATACGCAGTATTTT
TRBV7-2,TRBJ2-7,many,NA,CASSPGFSRHYEQYF,TGTGCCAGCAGCCCCGGTTTTTCCCGCCATTACGAGCAGTACTTC
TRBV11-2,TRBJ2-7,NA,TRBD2,CASSTLLAARTYEQYF,TGTGCCAGCAGCACCCTACTAGCGGCACGAACCTACGAGCAGTACTTC
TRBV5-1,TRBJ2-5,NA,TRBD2,CASSPQTSGAPQETQYF,TGCGCCAGCAGCCCCCAGACTAGCGGAGCACCGCAAGAGACCCAGTACTTC